The TCR beta chain under discussion was sequenced for a study of regulatory T cells in long-lasting Graves disease. Study-level results: The study found TRBV28, TRBJ1-2 and TRBJ2-5 favored in persistent disease. Relative to new patients (roughly 980), persistent patients exhibited greater sharing of public clonotypes (over 2,500).

The authors built TCR beta libraries using iRepertoire HTBI primers and Arm-PCR of CDR3 regions. One entry per CDR3 protein, called by TCRdb with MiXCR from the multiplex PCR reads. Of roughly 500,000 distinct CDR3 sequences listed, about 22% are singletons. The V and J ends lost 5 bases and 3 bases respectively, with 13 bases between them. Germline values: CDR1 SGHDN, CDR2 FVKESK. This CDR3 is built from 14 residues. In regard to this clonotype: The antigen is undetermined.

The time point was: persistent/refractory GD, antithyroid drugs over 5 years with positive TRAb. PBMC RNA was the source of the TCR library. This clonotype was sampled from a female donor with Graves disease. The genes are TRBV14 and TRBJ1-1; unclear D gene. Sequencing used peripheral blood mononuclear cells (PBMCs), obtained when the disease was refractory, from a patient treated with antithyroid drugs. The CDR3 loop is CASSTFGRYTEAFF. CDR3 coding DNA: TGTGCCAGCAGCACTTTTGGACGATACACTGAAGCTTTCTTT.